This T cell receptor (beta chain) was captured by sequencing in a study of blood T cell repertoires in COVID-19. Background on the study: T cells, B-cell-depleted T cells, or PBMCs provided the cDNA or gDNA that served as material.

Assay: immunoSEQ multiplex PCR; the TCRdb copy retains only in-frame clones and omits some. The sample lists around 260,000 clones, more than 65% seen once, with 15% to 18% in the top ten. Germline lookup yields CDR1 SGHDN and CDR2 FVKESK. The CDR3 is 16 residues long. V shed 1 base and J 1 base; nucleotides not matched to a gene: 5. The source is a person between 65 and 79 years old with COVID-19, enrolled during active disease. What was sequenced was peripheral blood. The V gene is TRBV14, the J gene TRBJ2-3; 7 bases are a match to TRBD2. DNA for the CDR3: TGTGCCAGCAGCCAAGTATGGAGCGGGGGCACAGATACGCAGTATTTT. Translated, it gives CASSQVWSGGTDTQYF.